This T cell receptor (beta chain) was recovered during a study of shared clonotypes between healthy human individuals. Naive CD8 cells lacked CD45RO and underwent positive selection for CCR7, leaving out terminally differentiated effector memory CD45RA+ cells. Assay used: immunoSEQ multiplex PCR; TCRdb lists only in-frame clones, some missing. The data hold a few million clones, with 80% to 95% observed a single time. The V gene's germline CDR1 is SEHNR and CDR2 FQNEAQ (reference sequence). The CDR3 is 15 amino acids. The V gene end was trimmed by 5 bases and the J gene end by 4 bases; junction bases not matched to a gene: 9. Findings and caveats of the study: Researchers found naive subsets generally carried larger estimated richness than memory subsets.

Comments on this clone: Its antigen is not known.

The gene calls are TRBV7-9 and TRBJ2-7; TRBD1 agrees at 9 bases. The sequence derives from a man between 18 and 29 years old in good health. Some clones in this sample may be carry-over from other donors' samples. Specimen: naive CD8+ T cells from PBMCs. Here the CDR3 reads CASSRWDREGYEQYF. The CDR3 nucleotides are TGTGCCAGCAGCCGGTGGGACAGGGAGGGTTACGAGCAGTACTTC.